The next 30 T cell receptor beta chains were all read from a single sample in a study of PD-1 blockade in classical Hodgkin lymphoma. The repertoire was sequenced with immunoSEQ multiplex PCR; TCRdb's copy has only in-frame clones and lacks some. The sample holds around 30,000 clones, roughly two thirds seen once. All patients experienced relapse after autologous stem cell transplantation, and brentuximab vedotin exposure was variable. This specimen consisted of peripheral blood mononuclear cells (PBMCs), obtained before the second cycle of nivolumab. These receptors came from a human donor with classical Hodgkin lymphoma.

This chain connects TRBV5-1 to TRBJ2-3, with no clear D. Germline CDR1 reads SGHRS; CDR2 reads YFSETQ. The ends were cut back, 0 bases at V and 6 bases at J, with 5 bases in the middle. The CDR3 is 12 amino acids. Here the CDR3 DNA reads TGCGCCAGCAGCTTGGTGGGGGATACGCAGTATTTT. It is translated as CASSLVGDTQYF.

The chain uses TRBV27 and TRBJ2-1; 13 nucleotides agree with TRBD2. The CDR3 totals 15 residues. Per the germline V gene, CDR1 is MNHEY and CDR2 is SMNVEV (reference sequence). V shed 5 bases, J shed 15 bases, and the junction held 13 bases outside the gene matches. The CDR3 here is CASSPLTSGGSVGFF. The DNA of the CDR3 is TGTGCCAGCAGTCCGCTGACTAGCGGGGGGTCAGTCGGGTTCTTC.

The rearrangement joins TRBV7-2 to TRBJ2-2, with TRBD1 as a possible D gene (6 bases). CDR1 and CDR2 (germline): SGHTA, FQGNSA. V was shortened by 5 bases and J by 8 bases, with 18 bases between the two germline ends. The CDR3 runs 15 residues. For the CDR3, the DNA is TGTGCCAGCAGCCAATTCCGTGGGGGCTCGGGGGAGCTGTTTTTT. Amino acid sequence: CASSQFRGGSGELFF.

This chain uses TRBV9 with TRBJ1-1, with a weak D call TRBD1 (6 bases). The CDR3 totals 14 residues. V shed 4 bases and J shed 4 bases, with 14 bases lying between them. Germline V CDR1 and CDR2: SGDLS, YYNGEE. The CDR3 region has the DNA TGTGCCAGCAGCCCAGGGGTGGGGGGCACTGAAGCTTTCTTT. Its translation is CASSPGVGGTEAFF.

The rearrangement joins TRBV12-2 to TRBJ1-2; the D segment call TRBD1 is taken from the table without a DNA check. TRBV12-2 is a pseudogene segment. The CDR3 consists of 16 residues. In DNA, the CDR3 is TGTGCAAGTCGCTTAGCGAGAATGGGACAGGGGGGTGGCTACACCTTC. Residues: CASRLARMGQGGGYTF.

V gene TRBV2 combines with J gene TRBJ2-7, with D maybe TRBD2 (5 bases). The CDR3 loop spans 13 amino acids. Per germline, CDR1 SNHLY and CDR2 FYNNEI. The CDR3 DNA follows: TGTGCAAGTACGAGGGCGACAATGCACGAGCAGTACGTC. Translation: CASTRATMHEQYV.

This clone was counted between two and nine times. The chain employs TRBV19 and TRBJ1-5, with D hard to call. V was trimmed by 3 bases and J by 0 bases, leaving 9 bases between them. CDR3 length: 15 amino acids. From germline, CDR1 is LNHDA and CDR2 SQIVND (reference sequence). CDR3 sequence: CASSIEGYSNQPQHF. CDR3 coding DNA: TGTGCCAGTAGTATTGAGGGTTATAGCAATCAGCCCCAGCATTTT. The full variable domain, rest sourced from reference TRBV19 and TRBJ1-5, is DGGITQSPKYLFRKEGQNVTLSCEQNLNHDAMYWYRQDPGQGLRLIYYSQIVNDFQKGDIAEGYSVSREKKESFPLTVTSAQKNPTAFYLCASSIEGYSNQPQHFGDGTRLSIL.

The genes are TRBV4-3 and TRBJ1-5, with D perhaps TRBD1 (5 bases). Looked up from germline, CDR1 is LGHNA and CDR2 is YSLEER. The germline V and J ends were trimmed by 0 bases and 5 bases, with 17 bases remaining between them. The CDR3 covers 17 residues. In DNA form, the CDR3 reads TGCGCCAGCAGCCAAGACGCCCGTCGACAGCAGGATCAGCCCCAGCATTTT. Amino acids: CASSQDARRQQDQPQHF.

The genes are TRBV7-9 and TRBJ1-1; TRBD1 matches at 10 bases. The CDR3 contains 15 residues. V lost 1 base and J lost 5; bases outside the gene matches: 4. The germline V gene has CDR1 SEHNR and CDR2 FQNEAQ (reference sequence). The chain's CDR3 is CASSLGGTGETEAFF. The CDR3 DNA is TGTGCCAGCAGCTTAGGAGGGACAGGGGAAACTGAAGCTTTCTTT.

The chain carries TRBV6-1 and TRBJ1-2; 8 bases agree with TRBD1. CDR1 and CDR2 (germline): MNHNS, SASEGT. This CDR3 is 13 amino acids long. The trim removed 6 bases at V and 2 bases at J, leaving 2 bases unmatched. The CDR3 DNA sequence: TGTGCCAGCAGCGACAGGGGCAACTATGGCTACACCTTC. This gives the protein CASSDRGNYGYTF.

This clone appeared many times. The genes are TRBV28 and TRBJ2-7, with 11 bases lining up with TRBD2. Germline-derived CDR1 and CDR2 are MDHEN and SYDVKM. The CDR3 sequence is 17 residues long. V was clipped by 4 bases and J by 5 bases; unmatched bases: 13. The CDR3 loop reads CASSSRSGGARVNEQYV. The CDR3 region has the DNA TGTGCCAGCAGTTCCCGTAGCGGGGGGGCCAGGGTGAACGAGCAGTACGTC.

The V call is TRBV5-6, the J call TRBJ2-1; 7 positions match TRBD2. V trimming: 5 bases; J trimming: 8 bases; junction bases outside the gene matches: 10. CDR1 is SGHDT and CDR2 is YYEEEE in the germline V gene. The CDR3 consists of 14 residues. The CDR3 is CASRSGGARDEQFF. DNA of the CDR3: TGTGCCAGCAGGTCGGGGGGTGCGAGGGATGAGCAGTTCTTC.

This clone is judged medium-sized (0.01 to 0.1%). V and J are TRBV4-2 and TRBJ2-3; 14 bases fit TRBD2. This CDR3 comprises 18 residues. V was clipped by 4 bases and J by 4 bases; unmatched bases: 10. Germline CDR1 is LGHNA and CDR2 is YNFKEQ. The CDR3 sequence is CASSPKLGLAGASDTQYF. In DNA, the CDR3 is TGTGCCAGCAGCCCGAAATTGGGACTAGCGGGGGCCTCAGATACGCAGTATTTT.

This rearrangement joins TRBV4-2 to TRBJ2-3, with 7 bases fitting TRBD2. V shed 0 bases and J 0 bases; nucleotides not matched to a gene: 3. There are 16 residues in the CDR3. In germline, CDR1 is LGHNA, CDR2 YNFKEQ. The CDR3 reads CASSQEKRDSTDTQYF. CDR3 sequence (DNA): TGTGCCAGCAGCCAAGAGAAGCGGGATAGCACAGATACGCAGTATTTT.

This clone was found a few times. This chain uses TRBV6-6 with TRBJ1-1; maybe TRBD1 (5 bases). Germline V gives CDR1 MNHNY, CDR2 SVGAGI (reference sequence). The ends were cut back, 0 bases at V and 6 bases at J, with 17 bases in the middle. CDR3 size: 16 residues. CDR3: CASSYSPGLEIAEAFF. DNA for the CDR3: TGTGCCAGCAGTTACTCGCCAGGGTTGGAAATTGCTGAAGCTTTCTTT.

The chain joins TRBV6-1 to TRBJ2-3; the D is unclear. Trimming pared 2 bases from V and 5 bases from J, leaving 5 bases between. This CDR3 is 12 amino acids long. CDR1 MNHNS and CDR2 SASEGT come from the germline V gene. Written as DNA, the CDR3 is TGTGCCAGCAGTGAAAACAGAGATACGCAGTATTTT. Its protein is CASSENRDTQYF.

Turning to this clone: The same CDR3 can be traced to other DNA sequences in this sample. The CDR3 protein is CASSSEVANTGELFF. DNA of the CDR3: TGTGCCAGCAGCTCGGAGGTAGCGAACACCGGGGAGCTGTTTTTT. This sequence joins TRBV5-4 and TRBJ2-2; D is possibly TRBD2 (5 bases). The ends were cut back, 3 bases at V and 0 bases at J, with 9 bases in the middle. The CDR3 extends over 15 amino acids. Germline loops: CDR1 SGHNT, CDR2 YYREEE (reference sequence).

This chain links TRBV5-4 with TRBJ1-2, with TRBD1 as a possible D gene (5 bases). Germline values: CDR1 SGHNT, CDR2 YYREEE (reference sequence). This CDR3 has 13 residues. V dropped 4 bases and J dropped 6 bases, with 13 bases sitting between them. The CDR3 loop reads CASSPPGVNGYTF. Here the CDR3 DNA reads TGTGCCAGCAGCCCCCCGGGGGTGAATGGCTACACCTTC. Full variable domain (rest looked up from reference TRBV5-4 and TRBJ1-2): ETGVTQSPTHLIKTRGQQVTLRCSSQSGHNTVSWYQQALGQGPQFIFQYYREEENGRGNFPPRFSGLQFPNYSSELNVNALELDDSALYLCASSPPGVNGYTFGSGTRLTVV.

The CDR3 loop reads CASSPGTANTEAFF. The CDR3, as DNA: TGTGCCAGCTCCCCTGGGACAGCGAACACTGAAGCTTTCTTT. The chain is built from TRBV18 and TRBJ1-1; 7 bases line up with TRBD1. The CDR3 is made up of 14 amino acids. Germline values: CDR1 KGHSH, CDR2 LQKENI. The V segment lost 6 bases and the J segment 1 base; nucleotides outside the gene matches: 5.

A few counts support this clone. The chain uses TRBV6-6 and TRBJ2-5; 10 bases map to TRBD1. Trimming took 3 bases from V and 3 from J; bases not matched to a gene: 4. CDR1 MNHNY and CDR2 SVGAGI come from the germline V gene (reference sequence). The CDR3 consists of 15 residues. The CDR3 region has the DNA TGTGCCAGCAGTTATTTTGGGACAGGGGAAGAGACCCAGTACTTC. It yields the protein CASSYFGTGEETQYF.

This clone showed up just once. This chain uses TRBV12-5 with TRBJ2-1, with D unresolved. Germline V gives CDR1 LGHNT, CDR2 FRNRAP. V was clipped by 4 bases and J by 9 bases, with 10 bases between them. CDR3 length: 12 amino acids. The CDR3 DNA sequence: TGTGCTAGTGGTTACGACAACGGTGAGCAGTTCTTC. Translated: CASGYDNGEQFF.

J is TRBJ2-6 and V is TRBV27; a possible D gene is TRBD2 (6 bases). Trimming removed 8 bases at V and 1 base at J, with 21 bases between. The germline gives CDR1 MNHEY, CDR2 SMNVEV (reference sequence). The CDR3 has 18 amino acids. CDR3 residues: CASRLGWRGGSGANVLTF. CDR3 nucleotides: TGTGCCAGCCGATTGGGCTGGCGGGGAGGTTCTGGGGCCAACGTCCTGACTTTC.

This chain joins TRBV6-5 and TRBJ1-2; possibly TRBD1 for D (5 bases). The V gene lost 2 bases and the J gene lost 4 bases, with 14 bases spanning the gap. The CDR3 has 15 amino acids. Per the germline V gene, CDR1 is MNHEY and CDR2 is SVGAGI. DNA for the CDR3: TGTGCCAGCAGTTACCAGCGGGGGGTCCTCTATGGCTACACCTTC. It encodes CASSYQRGVLYGYTF.

This clone has just a few counts. The chain joins TRBV14 to TRBJ2-7; possible D gene TRBD1, 6 bases. Germline values: CDR1 SGHDN, CDR2 FVKESK. The germline V and J ends were trimmed by 4 bases and 3 bases, with 13 bases remaining between them. CDR3 size: 14 residues. In nucleotides, the CDR3 is TGTGCCAGCAGCCGGGACACGACCCTCTACGAGCAGTACTTC. Residues: CASSRDTTLYEQYF. Looking up the rest from reference TRBV14 and TRBJ2-7 gives the full variable domain: EAGVTQFPSHSVIEKGQTVTLRCDPISGHDNLYWYRRVMGKEIKFLLHFVKESKQDESGMPNNRFLAERTGGTYSTLKVQPAELEDSGVYFCASSRDTTLYEQYFGPGTRLTVT.

This chain connects TRBV28 to TRBJ2-7, with D possibly TRBD1 on 5 matching bases. Germline V gene sequence: CDR1 MDHEN, CDR2 SYDVKM. V lost 3 bases to trimming and J lost 9 bases, with 12 bases between them. This CDR3 is built from 12 residues. The CDR3 protein is CASSLMQGGQYF. The DNA for the CDR3 is TGTGCCAGCAGTTTGATGCAGGGTGGGCAGTACTTC.

The CDR3 spells CASTPGGAGKLFF. The CDR3 bases are TGTGCCAGCACCCCAGGGGGCGCGGGAAAACTGTTTTTT. The chain joins TRBV28 to TRBJ1-4; TRBD1 aligns across 8 bases. V lost 7 bases to trimming and J lost 10 bases; unmatched junction nucleotides: 8. The CDR3 contains 13 residues. The germline gives CDR1 MDHEN, CDR2 SYDVKM.

The rearrangement uses TRBV19 and TRBJ1-2, with TRBD1 identical over 10 bases. J was trimmed by 5 bases and V by 4 bases; bases with no gene match: 4. The germline gives CDR1 LNHDA, CDR2 SQIVND (reference sequence). The CDR3 consists of 14 residues. CDR3 sequence (DNA): TGTGCCAGTAGTACCCGACAGGGGGCTTATGGCTACACCTTC. It translates to CASSTRQGAYGYTF.

This clone was seen just once. The CDR3 nucleotides read TGTGCCAGCAGAAGACAGGGACCCACAGATACGCAGTATTTT. It is translated as CASRRQGPTDTQYF. The chain is built from TRBV6-5 and TRBJ2-3; 7 bases match TRBD1. This CDR3 has 14 residues. Germline CDR1 is MNHEY and CDR2 is SVGAGI. V lost 6 bases, J lost 2 bases, and 5 bases stayed unmatched.

In DNA, the CDR3 is TGCGCCAGCAGCTTGTTGGGAGCGGCAAACACCATATATTTT. Its protein product is CASSLLGAANTIYF. The rearrangement uses TRBV5-1 and TRBJ1-3, with D uncertain. Germline assignment: CDR1 SGHRS and CDR2 YFSETQ. The CDR3 sequence is 14 residues long. V was pared by 1 base and J by 6 bases, with 11 bases between.

V is TRBV6-5 and J is TRBJ1-4; weak D call: TRBD1 (5 bases). Trimming took off 0 bases at V and 4 bases at J, with 9 bases between the two ends. CDR3 length: 15 residues. Germline lookup yields CDR1 MNHEY and CDR2 SVGAGI. CDR3 sequence (DNA): TGTGCCAGCAGTTACTCGGGCAGGGTTAATGAAAAACTGTTTTTT. This gives the protein CASSYSGRVNEKLFF.